The 22 T cell receptor beta chains below come from one sample, sequenced in a study of blood T cell repertoires in COVID-19. Method: immunoSEQ multiplex PCR; TCRdb's copy keeps in-frame clones and lacks some. The sample yields 130,000 to 150,000 clones, about 80% seen once. Material: peripheral blood. These receptors came from a human donor in a cohort sampled during active COVID-19.

The chain couples TRBV3-1 (or the pseudogene TRBV3-2) to TRBJ1-5, with 8 bases aligning to TRBD1. The germline gives CDR1 LGHDT, CDR2 YNNKEL (reference sequence). V shed 0 bases and J 6 bases; nucleotides not matched to a gene: 19. The CDR3 sequence is 20 residues long. The CDR3 nucleotides read TGTGCCAGCAGCCAAGAGCCTGGACAGGGTTTAGGTTTGTTGGGTCAGCCCCAGCATTTT. Residues: CASSQEPGQGLGLLGQPQHF.

This chain links TRBV12-3 or TRBV12-4 with TRBJ2-1, with 8 bases matching TRBD2. The V and J ends lost 5 bases and 14 bases, in that order; junction bases with no gene match: 11. This CDR3 has 13 amino acids. DNA for the CDR3: TGTGCCAGCAGTATACTCCTTGAGACTAGCGAGTTCTTC. It specifies CASSILLETSEFF.

The gene calls are TRBV7-2 and TRBJ2-5; D might be TRBD1 (6 bases). Germline CDR1 and CDR2: SGHTA and FQGNSA. V was clipped by 0 bases and J by 1 base, with 9 bases between them. The length of the CDR3 is 15 residues. CDR3 in DNA: TGTGCCAGCAGCTTAGCCAGGGGCGTCCAAGAGACCCAGTACTTC. It translates to CASSLARGVQETQYF. The whole variable domain, filled in from reference TRBV7-2 and TRBJ2-5, reads GAGVSQSPSNKVTEKGKDVELRCDPISGHTALYWYRQSLGQGLEFLIYFQGNSAPDKSGLPSDRFSAERTGGSVSTLTIQRTQQEDSAVYLCASSLARGVQETQYFGPGTRLLVL.

The chain is built from TRBV2 and TRBJ1-5; 8 nucleotides agree with TRBD1. Per germline, CDR1 SNHLY and CDR2 FYNNEI. The CDR3 is made up of 14 amino acids. The trim removed 7 bases at V and 6 bases at J, leaving 8 bases unmatched. Here the CDR3 reads CASTQGQGGQPQHF. CDR3 DNA: TGTGCCAGCACCCAAGGACAGGGCGGTCAGCCCCAGCATTTT.

The V call is TRBV3-1 (or the pseudogene TRBV3-2), the J call TRBJ2-2; D perhaps matches TRBD2 (6 bases). There are 15 residues in the CDR3. Germline loops: CDR1 LGHDT, CDR2 YNNKEL (reference sequence). Trimming took off 2 bases at V and 1 base at J, with 8 bases between the two ends. CDR3 amino acids: CASSQYGGNTGELFF. The DNA of the CDR3 is TGTGCCAGCAGCCAATACGGGGGGAACACCGGGGAGCTGTTTTTT.

The chain links TRBV18 to TRBJ2-2, with 8 bases matching TRBD1. Germline assignment: CDR1 KGHSH and CDR2 LQKENI. The junction had 15 bases not matched to a gene; V was cut back by 6 bases and J by 0 bases. This CDR3 has 19 amino acids. The CDR3 DNA is TGTGCCAGCTCGTCATGGCGCATTCAGGGGGCTGCGAACACCGGGGAGCTGTTTTTT. As protein: CASSSWRIQGAANTGELFF.

The chain couples TRBV6-5 to TRBJ1-5, with D perhaps matching TRBD1 (5 bases). The CDR3 covers 16 residues. Germline V gives CDR1 MNHEY, CDR2 SVGAGI. V was trimmed by 0 bases and J by 1 base, leaving 10 bases between them. The chain's CDR3 is CASSYSTGGSNQPQHF. As DNA, the CDR3 is TGTGCCAGCAGTTACTCAACGGGGGGGAGCAATCAGCCCCAGCATTTT.

V gene TRBV5-1 combines with J gene TRBJ2-1; the match to TRBD1 covers 8 bases. CDR1 and CDR2 (germline): SGHRS, YFSETQ. CDR3 size: 14 residues. V trimming: 3 bases; J trimming: 5 bases; junction bases outside the gene matches: 4. CDR3 amino acids: CASSSQGADNEQFF. The CDR3 DNA reads as TGCGCCAGCAGCTCCCAGGGGGCGGACAATGAGCAGTTCTTC.

V is TRBV3-1 (or the pseudogene TRBV3-2) and J is TRBJ1-5; unclear D gene. The CDR3 totals 15 residues. V dropped 5 bases and J dropped 2 bases, with 13 bases sitting between them. Per the germline V gene, CDR1 is LGHDT and CDR2 is YNNKEL (reference sequence). CDR3 region: CASSSGGERNQPQHF. The CDR3 bases are TGTGCCAGCAGCTCGGGTGGGGAGCGCAATCAGCCCCAGCATTTT.

The rearrangement links TRBV5-8 to TRBJ2-7; TRBD2 is a possible D gene (5 bases). Germline CDR1 SGHTS, CDR2 YDEGEE. Trimming took off 0 bases at V and 3 bases at J, with 13 bases between the two ends. CDR3 length: 15 amino acids. CDR3 sequence (DNA): TGTGCCAGCAGCTTGGCCGGGATGCTAGACTACGAGCAGTACGTC. Translated: CASSLAGMLDYEQYV.

The chain joins TRBV3-1 (or the pseudogene TRBV3-2) to TRBJ2-1; TRBD1 matches 7 bases. CDR1 is LGHDT, CDR2 YNNKEL, per germline (reference sequence). V dropped 1 base and J dropped 9; count of bases not matched to a gene: 6. The CDR3 sequence is 14 residues long. This CDR3 reads CASSQVNRGSEQFF. The CDR3 DNA sequence: TGTGCCAGCAGCCAAGTGAACAGGGGAAGTGAGCAGTTCTTC.

The chain is built from TRBV2 and TRBJ2-1, with TRBD1 matching over 8 bases. Germline V gene sequence: CDR1 SNHLY, CDR2 FYNNEI. The CDR3 spans 15 residues. The J segment lost 6 bases and the V segment lost 3 bases, leaving 7 bases of the junction unmatched. The CDR3 DNA reads TGTGCCAGCAGTGACGGGACAGGTACGACCAATGAGCAGTTCTTC. Translation gives CASSDGTGTTNEQFF.

This chain joins TRBV27 and TRBJ2-7; 8 bases match TRBD1. Germline CDR1 MNHEY, CDR2 SMNVEV (reference sequence). V shed 10 bases, J shed 0 bases, and the junction held 8 bases outside the gene matches. The length of the CDR3 is 14 residues. The CDR3 is CAKRGDRPSYEQYV. The CDR3 nucleotides are TGTGCCAAAAGAGGGGACAGGCCCTCCTACGAGCAGTACGTC.

V and J are TRBV6-1 and TRBJ1-2; 8 bases fit TRBD1. Germline values: CDR1 MNHNS, CDR2 SASEGT. The CDR3 is made up of 15 amino acids. V was pared by 2 bases and J by 8 bases, with 10 bases of the junction left unmatched. The CDR3 protein is CASSETVQGAGGYTF. In DNA form, the CDR3 reads TGTGCCAGCAGTGAAACCGTCCAGGGGGCGGGGGGCTACACCTTC.

The CDR3 coding sequence is TGTGCCAGCAGCTCGCAATCCGGGACAGTTAACTATGGCTACACCTTC. Protein: CASSSQSGTVNYGYTF. This chain uses TRBV7-2 with TRBJ1-2, with 7 bases fitting TRBD1. CDR1 and CDR2 (germline): SGHTA, FQGNSA. The CDR3 contains 16 residues. With V trimmed by 4 bases and J by 1 base, 9 bases remained unmatched.

The rearrangement uses TRBV2 and TRBJ1-4; D possibly corresponds to TRBD1 (5 bases). The V gene lost 6 bases and the J gene lost 0 bases, with 20 bases spanning the gap. This CDR3 spans 18 amino acids. CDR1 and CDR2 from the germline V gene are SNHLY and FYNNEI. CDR3 bases: TGTGCCAGCAGCTTATCCGGGACGGGACTAGCAACTAATGAAAAACTGTTTTTT. This translates into CASSLSGTGLATNEKLFF. The whole variable domain, filled in from reference TRBV2 and TRBJ1-4, reads EPEVTQTPSHQVTQMGQEVILRCVPISNHLYFYWYRQILGQKVEFLVSFYNNEISEKSEIFDDQFSVERPDGSNFTLKIRSTKLEDSAMYFCASSLSGTGLATNEKLFFGSGTQLSVL.

The J gene is TRBJ2-5, the V gene TRBV19; D is ambiguous. The V gene lost 2 bases and the J gene lost 5 bases, with 9 bases spanning the gap. The CDR3 is made up of 13 amino acids. Per germline, CDR1 LNHDA and CDR2 SQIVND (reference sequence). DNA for the CDR3: TGTGCCAGTAGTATATTAAACAGCGAGACCCAGTACTTC. Encoded protein: CASSILNSETQYF.

This clone was detected only a few times. The V gene is TRBV2, the J gene TRBJ2-5, with 10 nucleotides matching TRBD2. The CDR3 is made up of 15 amino acids. CDR1 and CDR2 (germline): SNHLY, FYNNEI. With V trimmed by 5 bases and J by 5 bases, 8 bases remained unmatched. The CDR3 DNA reads TGTGCCAGCAGTAAGGGACTAGCGATTCGTGAGACCCAGTACTTC. Residues: CASSKGLAIRETQYF. Supplemented by reference TRBV2 and TRBJ2-5, the full variable domain reads EPEVTQTPSHQVTQMGQEVILRCVPISNHLYFYWYRQILGQKVEFLVSFYNNEISEKSEIFDDQFSVERPDGSNFTLKIRSTKLEDSAMYFCASSKGLAIRETQYFGPGTRLLVL.

The CDR3 reads CASSQDSILLAGRKDTQYF. DNA of the CDR3: TGTGCCAGCAGCCAAGATAGTATCTTGTTAGCGGGAAGAAAGGATACGCAGTATTTT. This chain joins TRBV14 and TRBJ2-3; 8 bases align to TRBD2. V was pared by 0 bases and J by 6 bases, with 17 bases of the junction left unmatched. Per germline, CDR1 SGHDN and CDR2 FVKESK. The CDR3 has 19 amino acids.

The CDR3: CASVWEGDTQYF. DNA for the CDR3: TGTGCCAGCGTGTGGGAGGGGGATACGCAGTATTTT. The chain has TRBV7-9 and TRBJ2-3; 7 bases line up with TRBD2. CDR3 size: 12 residues. Looked up from germline, CDR1 is SEHNR and CDR2 is FQNEAQ (reference sequence). The ends lost 8 bases at V and 6 bases at J; junction bases unmatched: 5.

This rearrangement joins TRBV29-1 to TRBJ2-5; the D is unclear. The ends were cut back, 3 bases at V and 5 bases at J, with 13 bases in the middle. Germline V gene lookup returns CDR1 SQVTM and CDR2 ANQGSEA. The CDR3 is 13 residues long. In DNA, the CDR3 is TGCAGCGTTGAGACTCCCCCGCGGGAGACCCAGTACTTC. Its translation is CSVETPPRETQYF.

The chain employs TRBV12-3 or TRBV12-4 and TRBJ1-2; D perhaps matches TRBD1 (6 bases). CDR3 length: 13 amino acids. V was cut by 5 bases and J by 3 bases, with 10 bases left in between. The CDR3 spells CASSPTGYYGYTF. The CDR3 nucleotides are TGTGCCAGCAGTCCTACAGGGTACTATGGCTACACCTTC.